This passage covers 19 T cell receptor beta chains from one sample sequenced in a study of molecular identifiers for immune sequencing clone quantification (dated by TCRdb to about 2018). The library relied on PCR. TCRdb names NextSeq 500 as the instrument used. The raw public data were reprocessed by TCRdb itself: fastp quality trimming at Q25, MiXCR clonotype calling, in-frame beta chains only. When rows share a CDR3 protein, they turn into one entry using the most common DNA and genes. The sample records 400,000 to 600,000 distinct CDR3 sequences, approximately 25% of which are singletons. Around 0.8% of the sample goes to the ten largest clones. The sequenced sample was naive CD8+ T cells from blood, with Jurkat cell RNA spiked in. The cell subset or site label of this sample denotes: FACS-sorted CD8+CD4-CCR7+CD45RA+ naive T cells. The receptors come from a human donor in good health. Some libraries in this study had Jurkat cell RNA spiked in.

This clonotype was detected a few times. The genes are TRBV27 and TRBJ2-7; TRBD1 is a possible D gene (5 bases). Trimming shortened V by 6 bases and J by 5 bases, and 11 bases separated the two germline ends. Germline V gene lookup returns CDR1 MNHEY and CDR2 SMNVEV (reference sequence). The CDR3 covers 12 residues. Written as DNA, the CDR3 is TGTGCCAGCAGGTCAGGGTCCCACGAGCAGTACTTC. The encoded protein is CASRSGSHEQYF.

To note about this clonotype: A clone one base away is much larger, so this may be a read error. The chain recombines TRBV2 with TRBJ2-7; TRBD1 aligns across 7 bases. Germline CDR1 reads SNHLY; CDR2 reads FYNNEI. The CDR3 is made up of 14 amino acids. The CDR3 is CTSSEYYRGYEQYF. CDR3 in DNA: TGTACCAGCAGTGAATATTACAGGGGTTACGAGCAGTACTTC.

This clonotype was seen many times. This sequence joins TRBV24-1 and TRBJ2-1; D unresolved. The CDR3 has 15 residues. Per the germline V gene, CDR1 is KGHDR and CDR2 is SFDVKD. With 4 bases removed from V and 6 bases from J, the gap between germline ends came to 15 bases. As DNA, the CDR3 is TGTGCCACCAGTGACCCCTCCGGGTCAACCAATGAGCAGTTCTTC. Its translation is CATSDPSGSTNEQFF.

The chain uses TRBV12-5 and TRBJ2-1; D is uncertain. CDR3 size: 15 residues. The germline V gene has CDR1 LGHNT and CDR2 FRNRAP. Between the trimmed V and J ends, which lost 2 bases and 0 bases, there was a span of 8 bases. The CDR3, as DNA: TGTGCTAGTGGTTTGAACCCGAGCTCCTACAATGAGCAGTTCTTC. As protein: CASGLNPSSYNEQFF.

The table lists this clonotype with a count of one. At one end the junction does not follow the germline gene, possibly because of a read error. V is TRBV4-3 and J is TRBJ2-3, with D unresolved. CDR3 size: 15 residues. Germline V gene lookup returns CDR1 LGHNA and CDR2 YSLEER. For the CDR3, the DNA is TGCGCCAGCAGCCAAATTTACAACGCTGCAGATACGCGGTATTTT. This codes for CASSQIYNAADTRYF.

Details on this clonotype: A read error is possible here, since a much larger clone lies one base away. The V gene is TRBV29-1, the J gene TRBJ2-5; 10 nucleotides agree with TRBD1. The CDR3 sequence is 14 residues long. The germline gives CDR1 SQVTM, CDR2 ANQGSEA. V shed 2 bases and J 5 bases; nucleotides not matched to a gene: 5. CDR3 nucleotides: TGCAGCGTTGAACAGGGGACAGGGGCCGAGACCCAGTACTTC. Translating gives CSVEQGTGAETQYF.

This clonotype was detected many times. J is TRBJ2-2 and V is TRBV7-9; D not resolved. Deletions cut 0 bases from V and 4 bases from J, with 3 bases between. The CDR3 has 13 residues. CDR1 SEHNR and CDR2 FQNEAQ come from the germline V gene (reference sequence). CDR3: CASSLAPTGELFF. CDR3 nucleotide sequence: TGTGCCAGCAGCTTAGCACCCACCGGGGAGCTGTTTTTT. Combining the CDR3 with reference TRBV7-9 and TRBJ2-2 gives the whole variable domain DTGVSQNPRHKITKRGQNVTFRCDPISEHNRLYWYRQTLGQGPEFLTYFQNEAQLEKSRLLSDRFSAERPKGSFSTLEIQRTEQGDSAMYLCASSLAPTGELFFGEGSRLTVL.

In its sample, this clonotype was seen many times. The rearrangement joins TRBV4-1 to TRBJ2-7; D gene uncertain. The CDR3 consists of 13 residues. Germline CDR1 and CDR2: MGHRA and YSYEKL. Trimming cost V 0 bases and J 2 bases, with 5 bases left between them. In nucleotides, the CDR3 is TGCGCCAGCAGCCAAGATACAGCCTACGAGCAGTACTTC. Translated: CASSQDTAYEQYF.

In its sample, this clonotype was seen many times. V usage is TRBV7-2 and J usage is TRBJ2-1; TRBD2 agrees at 8 bases. Germline CDR1 SGHTA, CDR2 FQGNSA. The CDR3 consists of 13 residues. The V and J ends lost 5 bases and 10 bases, in that order; junction bases with no gene match: 7. CDR3 sequence (DNA): TGTGCCAGCAGCACCGGACTAGCCTGGGAGCAGTTCTTC. It is translated as CASSTGLAWEQFF.

This clonotype was seen ten or more times. This chain joins TRBV6-5 and TRBJ2-7; D unclear. Germline V gene sequence: CDR1 MNHEY, CDR2 SVGAGI. V was cut by 2 bases and J by 3 bases, with 14 bases left in between. This CDR3 spans 15 amino acids. The CDR3 nucleotides are TGTGCCAGCAGTTACCAGGTCGCCTCGGTCTACGAGCAGTACTTC. Translation gives CASSYQVASVYEQYF.

This clonotype was seen ten or more times. The V call is TRBV4-2, the J call TRBJ2-6, with unresolved D. The CDR3 covers 18 residues. V lost 0 bases and J lost 0, with 12 bases in between. Germline V gene sequence: CDR1 LGHNA, CDR2 YNFKEQ. Here the CDR3 reads CASSQETDIYSGANVLTF. The CDR3 bases are TGTGCCAGCAGCCAAGAAACAGATATATACTCTGGGGCCAACGTCCTGACTTTC.

This clonotype was counted a few times. J is TRBJ2-7 and V is TRBV19; D is unclear. Germline CDR1 and CDR2: LNHDA and SQIVND (reference sequence). The CDR3 is 15 amino acids. Between the trimmed V and J ends, which lost 5 bases and 2 bases, there was a span of 16 bases. CDR3 amino acids: CASSVSGSRAYEQYF. The CDR3, as DNA: TGTGCCAGTAGTGTGTCTGGGTCAAGGGCCTACGAGCAGTACTTC.

This clonotype was counted only a few times. The chain is built from TRBV12-3 or TRBV12-4 and TRBJ2-7; 11 nucleotides align to TRBD1. The CDR3 covers 21 residues. V lost 0 bases to trimming and J lost 4 bases; unmatched junction nucleotides: 20. CDR3 amino acids: CASSLALLTMLTRDRGYEQYF. In nucleotides, the CDR3 is TGTGCCAGCAGTTTAGCGCTTTTGACCATGTTAACCCGGGACAGGGGGTACGAGCAGTACTTC.

A word on this clonotype: Lacking the conserved final phenylalanine or tryptophan, this CDR3 likely reflects a read error. The rearrangement uses TRBV28 and TRBJ2-2, with TRBD1 matching over 7 bases. V lost 5 bases and J lost 0; bases outside the gene matches: 3. The length of the CDR3 is 15 residues. Germline V lookup: CDR1 MDHEN, CDR2 SYDVKM. The CDR3 reads CASSLTGPNTGELFI. The CDR3 DNA follows: TGTGCCAGCAGTCTGACAGGGCCGAACACCGGGGAGCTGTTTATT.

The CDR3 DNA is TGTGCCAGCAGTCAGGGACGGCGCACAGATACGCAGTATTTT. Amino acids: CASSQGRRTDTQYF. The chain joins TRBV12-3 or TRBV12-4 to TRBJ2-3; either TRBD1 or TRBD2 may supply D (5 bases each). Trimming took 5 bases from V and 1 from J, leaving 10 bases between them. The CDR3 contains 14 residues.

This clonotype has only a few counts. The V gene is TRBV28, the J gene TRBJ2-2; 8 bases are shared with TRBD2. This CDR3 has 15 residues. Germline V gene sequence: CDR1 MDHEN, CDR2 SYDVKM. V was clipped by 5 bases and J by 6 bases; unmatched bases: 8. CDR3: CASSPRLAFSGELFF. The CDR3 nucleotides are TGTGCCAGCAGTCCACGACTAGCGTTTTCCGGGGAGCTGTTTTTT.

In regard to this clonotype: The CDR3 carries no conserved terminal phenylalanine or tryptophan, so it likely arises from a read error. The CDR3 loop reads CASSSGTVVRETQYL. The CDR3 DNA reads as TGTGCCAGCAGTTCCGGGACAGTAGTAAGAGAGACCCAGTACTTA. This chain links TRBV27 with TRBJ2-5, with 7 bases identical to TRBD1. Germline CDR1 and CDR2: MNHEY and SMNVEV (reference sequence). Trimming removed 4 bases from V and 4 bases from J; junction bases left unmatched: 9. The CDR3 contains 15 residues.

The V gene is TRBV7-9, the J gene TRBJ1-3; D unclear. The CDR3 consists of 16 residues. Germline-derived CDR1 and CDR2 are SEHNR and FQNEAQ (reference sequence). V shed 6 bases and J shed 0 bases, with 15 bases lying between them. This CDR3 reads CASSPTTDSSGNTIYF. The CDR3 bases are TGTGCCAGCAGTCCGACGACCGATAGCTCTGGAAACACCATATATTTT.

The V call is TRBV7-9, the J call TRBJ1-1; D may be TRBD1 (5 bases). Germline CDR1 is SEHNR and CDR2 is FQNEAQ (reference sequence). Trimming removed 4 bases from V and 7 bases from J, with 10 bases in between. This CDR3 has 12 residues. In DNA, the CDR3 is TGTGCCAGCAGCTCGGGACGGAGTGAAGCTTTCTTT. This translates into CASSSGRSEAFF.